The 20 T cell receptor beta chains below were found in one sample sequenced in a study of CD8 T cells in ankylosing spondylitis. TCRdb reprocessed the 5' RACE reads via MiXCR and lists one record per CDR3 protein. The sample lists about 240,000 distinct CDR3 sequences; roughly 8.6% were seen once. Sequenced sample: blood, either unsorted or a sorted T cell fraction (not recorded which). The source is a male donor with ankylosing spondylitis or in good health (not recorded which).

This clonotype was counted at least ten times. The chain is built from TRBV7-2 and TRBJ2-7; D not certain. The CDR3 consists of 13 residues. Germline CDR1 reads SGHTA; CDR2 reads FQGNSA. Trimming cost V 6 bases and J 4 bases, with 13 bases left between them. This CDR3 is CASSREVGYEQYF. Here the CDR3 DNA reads TGTGCCAGCAGTCGCGAGGTGGGTTACGAGCAGTACTTC.

In its sample, this clonotype was seen many times. This chain joins TRBV5-1 and TRBJ1-2; the D is unclear. Per the germline V gene, CDR1 is SGHRS and CDR2 is YFSETQ. V was pared by 7 bases and J by 2 bases, with 12 bases between. The CDR3 covers 13 residues. Here the CDR3 reads CASRLDENYGYTF. The CDR3, as DNA: TGCGCCAGCCGCCTGGATGAGAACTATGGCTACACCTTC.

The chain links TRBV9 to TRBJ2-1, with D hard to call. CDR3 length equals 13 residues. Trimming shortened V by 0 bases and J by 9 bases, and 10 bases separated the two germline ends. Germline lookup yields CDR1 SGDLS and CDR2 YYNGEE. The CDR3 nucleotides are TGTGCCAGCAGCGTAGATCTCAAAAGTGAGCAGTTCTTC. It is translated as CASSVDLKSEQFF.

The table lists this clonotype with many counts. This chain connects TRBV5-1 to TRBJ2-2, with TRBD1 as a possible D gene (6 bases). The germline gives CDR1 SGHRS, CDR2 YFSETQ. The V and J ends lost 0 bases and 3 bases respectively, with 15 bases between them. This CDR3 contains 17 residues. The CDR3 here is CASSLGLQGTYTGELFF. The CDR3 DNA is TGCGCCAGCAGCTTGGGGCTTCAGGGGACCTACACCGGGGAGCTGTTTTTT.

This clonotype was picked up many times. The chain employs TRBV6-1 and TRBJ2-3, with 10 bases that match TRBD2. V lost 6 bases to trimming and J lost 4 bases; unmatched junction nucleotides: 13. This CDR3 contains 17 residues. Germline CDR1 reads MNHNS; CDR2 reads SASEGT. CDR3 region: CASSSPQGAGGPDTQYF. The CDR3 DNA reads as TGTGCCAGCAGCTCCCCTCAAGGAGCGGGGGGGCCAGATACGCAGTATTTT.

This clonotype has at least ten counts. The V gene is TRBV7-9, the J gene TRBJ1-1; 8 positions match TRBD1. V shed 2 bases, J shed 3 bases, and the junction held 11 bases outside the gene matches. This CDR3 has 17 residues. From germline, CDR1 is SEHNR and CDR2 FQNEAQ (reference sequence). CDR3 nucleotides: TGTGCCAGCAGCTTAATTCAGGGGGCGCGGGGAGACACTGAAGCTTTCTTT. It translates to CASSLIQGARGDTEAFF. Full variable domain (outside the CDR3, taken from reference TRBV7-9 and TRBJ1-1): DTGVSQNPRHKITKRGQNVTFRCDPISEHNRLYWYRQTLGQGPEFLTYFQNEAQLEKSRLLSDRFSAERPKGSFSTLEIQRTEQGDSAMYLCASSLIQGARGDTEAFFGQGTRLTVV.

This clonotype was detected many times. The gene calls are TRBV7-9 and TRBJ2-2; 11 nucleotides match TRBD2. The junction had 8 bases not matched to a gene; V was cut back by 7 bases and J by 7 bases. The CDR3 has 15 amino acids. Looked up from germline, CDR1 is SEHNR and CDR2 is FQNEAQ (reference sequence). CDR3 in amino acids: CASKELAGDIGELFF. The CDR3 DNA is TGTGCCAGCAAGGAACTAGCGGGAGATATCGGGGAGCTGTTTTTT.

Many counts were recorded for this clonotype. V gene TRBV27 combines with J gene TRBJ2-1; 12 bases are shared with TRBD2. The ends lost 5 bases at V and 10 bases at J; junction bases unmatched: 6. Per germline, CDR1 MNHEY and CDR2 SMNVEV (reference sequence). This CDR3 spans 14 amino acids. Written as DNA, the CDR3 is TGTGCCAGCAGTCCGACTAGCGGGAGTCGAGAGCAGTTCTTC. Protein sequence: CASSPTSGSREQFF.

This clonotype was seen ten or more times. The chain has TRBV29-1 and TRBJ1-1; 8 nucleotides match TRBD1. V dropped 7 bases and J dropped 1; count of bases not matched to a gene: 8. Looked up from germline, CDR1 is SQVTM and CDR2 is ANQGSEA. The CDR3 runs to 14 residues. CDR3 sequence reads: CSAVYRGGNTEAFF. DNA for the CDR3: TGCAGCGCCGTCTACAGGGGGGGGAACACTGAAGCTTTCTTT.

This rearrangement joins TRBV12-3 or TRBV12-4 to TRBJ1-4; 9 positions agree with TRBD1. This CDR3 region has 18 residues. Trimming cost V 4 bases and J 4 bases; bases outside gene matches: 13. This chain's CDR3 is CASSSTRGTGLINEKLFF. The CDR3 nucleotides are TGTGCCAGCAGTTCTACCCGAGGGACAGGGCTAATTAATGAAAAACTGTTTTTT.

V usage is TRBV7-9 and J usage is TRBJ1-1, with 7 positions matching TRBD1. After removal of 3 bases from V and 5 bases from J, the junction contained 6 bases not matched to a gene. This CDR3 has 14 amino acids. Germline V gives CDR1 SEHNR, CDR2 FQNEAQ (reference sequence). DNA of the CDR3: TGTGCCAGCAGCTTCAGGGGGGGCCGGACTGAAGCTTTCTTT. Its protein is CASSFRGGRTEAFF.

A few counts support this clonotype. The V call is TRBV9, the J call TRBJ2-3, with TRBD1 matching 7 bases. Germline CDR1 SGDLS, CDR2 YYNGEE. The V and J ends lost 4 bases and 0 bases, in that order; junction bases with no gene match: 11. The CDR3 has 17 residues. In DNA, the CDR3 is TGTGCCAGCAGCCCACCGACAGGGCAGCCTAGCACAGATACGCAGTATTTT. Encoded protein: CASSPPTGQPSTDTQYF.

This clonotype was detected many times. This chain links TRBV7-9 with TRBJ1-4; perhaps TRBD1 as D (6 bases). The germline CDR1 and CDR2 sequences are SEHNR and FQNEAQ (reference sequence). CDR3 length equals 14 residues. For the CDR3, the DNA is TGTGCGAGCGGAAAAAGGACAGATAATGAAAAACTGTTTTTT. Amino acid sequence: CASGKRTDNEKLFF.

Only a few counts were recorded for this clonotype. The gene calls are TRBV30 and TRBJ2-4; a weak D match, TRBD2 (6 bases). In germline, CDR1 is GTSNPN, CDR2 SVGIG (reference sequence). The length of the CDR3 is 16 residues. Trimming took off 2 bases at V and 3 bases at J, with 17 bases between the two ends. The CDR3 here is CAWSNLGGEGKNIQYF. DNA of the CDR3: TGTGCCTGGAGTAATCTGGGGGGAGAGGGCAAAAACATTCAGTACTTC.

This clonotype has at least ten counts. The rearrangement joins TRBV24-1 to TRBJ2-1, with D hard to call. The ends were cut back, 5 bases at V and 8 bases at J, with 9 bases in the middle. The CDR3 has 12 amino acids. The V gene's germline CDR1 is KGHDR and CDR2 SFDVKD. The CDR3 loop reads CATSASMDEQFF. CDR3 coding DNA: TGTGCCACCAGTGCCAGCATGGATGAGCAGTTCTTC.

This clonotype appeared a single time. This sequence joins TRBV7-9 and TRBJ2-7, with D unclear. This CDR3 is 12 amino acids long. V lost 0 bases and J 8 bases, leaving 8 bases between the germline ends. CDR1 is SEHNR and CDR2 is FQNEAQ in the germline V gene (reference sequence). CDR3 residues: CASSLAGNKQYF. In nucleotides, the CDR3 is TGTGCCAGCAGCTTAGCAGGGAATAAGCAGTACTTC.

This clonotype was detected many times. The rearrangement joins TRBV4-3 to TRBJ2-1; 7 bases align to TRBD1. Germline V gene data show CDR1 as LGHNA and CDR2 as YSLEER. The CDR3 spans 15 residues. The J segment lost 3 bases and the V segment lost 1 base, leaving 3 bases of the junction unmatched. CDR3 coding DNA: TGCGCCAGCAGCCAAGGGGACAGTGGCTACAATGAGCAGTTCTTC. This encodes CASSQGDSGYNEQFF.

V is TRBV5-1 and J is TRBJ2-7, with 14 bases aligning to TRBD2. Germline lookup yields CDR1 SGHRS and CDR2 YFSETQ. Trimming cost V 3 bases and J 3 bases; bases outside gene matches: 8. CDR3 size: 17 residues. In DNA, the CDR3 is TGCGCCAGCAGCTCCGGGACTAGCGGGAGTCTCGGCTACGAGCAGTACTTC. Translation: CASSSGTSGSLGYEQYF.

The V call is TRBV5-1, the J call TRBJ2-1, with D perhaps assigned TRBD1 or TRBD2 (5 bases each). V was clipped by 2 bases and J by 7 bases, with 13 bases between them. The germline V gene encodes CDR1 SGHRS and CDR2 YFSETQ. This CDR3 has 14 residues. In DNA form, the CDR3 reads TGCGCCAGCAGCTTCGGGCAGGGCGGGAATGAGCAGTTCTTC. This encodes CASSFGQGGNEQFF.

The sample holds many counts of this clonotype. This chain joins TRBV29-1 and TRBJ2-1; no clear D gene. Trimming removed 2 bases at V and 5 bases at J, with 7 bases between. This CDR3 is 12 amino acids long. CDR1 and CDR2 (germline): SQVTM, ANQGSEA. The CDR3 loop is CSVELWDNEQFF. In DNA form, the CDR3 reads TGCAGCGTTGAACTGTGGGACAATGAGCAGTTCTTC.